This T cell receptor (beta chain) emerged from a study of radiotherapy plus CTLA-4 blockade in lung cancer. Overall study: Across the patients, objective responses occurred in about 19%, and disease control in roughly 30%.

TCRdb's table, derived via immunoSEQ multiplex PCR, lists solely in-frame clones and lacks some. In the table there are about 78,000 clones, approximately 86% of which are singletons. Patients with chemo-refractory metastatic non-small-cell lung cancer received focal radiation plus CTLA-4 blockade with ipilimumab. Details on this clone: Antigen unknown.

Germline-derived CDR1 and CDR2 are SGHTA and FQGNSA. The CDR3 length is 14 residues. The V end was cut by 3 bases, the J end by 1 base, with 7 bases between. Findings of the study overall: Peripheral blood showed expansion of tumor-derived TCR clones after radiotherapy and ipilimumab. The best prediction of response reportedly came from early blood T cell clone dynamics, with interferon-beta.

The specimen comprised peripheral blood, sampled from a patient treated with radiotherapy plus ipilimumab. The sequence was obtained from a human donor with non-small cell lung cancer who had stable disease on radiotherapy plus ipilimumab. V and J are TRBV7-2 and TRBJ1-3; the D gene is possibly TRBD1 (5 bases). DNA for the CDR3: TGTGCCAGCAGCTTGGGACCTTCTGGAAACACCATATATTTT. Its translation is CASSLGPSGNTIYF.